Here is one T cell receptor beta chain with its context. The sample originates from a study of blood T cell repertoires in COVID-19. Study-wide background: Samples taken during acute and convalescent COVID-19 were collected in the United States, Italy and Spain. Sources were T cells, B-cell-depleted T cells, or PBMCs; the material itself was cDNA or gDNA.

Authors' methods: Reference gene primer amplification gave nucleated cell count estimates. Only in-frame clones appear in the TCRdb table, and some are missing; sequencing was by immunoSEQ multiplex PCR. V and J calls plus clone size are reproduced from that table; the DNA served to infer D and trimming. The sample lists roughly 91,000 clones, 84% occurring once. The CDR3 is 21 residues long. From germline, CDR1 is KGHSH and CDR2 LQKENI. V was cut by 3 bases and J by 0 bases, with 27 bases left in between. Source material: peripheral blood. This chain uses TRBV18 with TRBJ1-3; maybe TRBD1 (6 bases). The receptor comes from a man between 65 and 85 years old with active or convalescent COVID-19. The chain's CDR3 is CASSPQLIQGSDLHSGNTIYF. The CDR3 DNA is TGTGCCAGCTCACCCCAGCTCATACAGGGATCCGACCTCCACTCTGGAAACACCATATATTTT.